This T cell receptor beta chain was sequenced in a study of CD8 T cells in Susac syndrome. Random hexamers were used to reverse transcribe the RNA input (about 0.5 to 1 ug). Across 54 Vbeta and 13 Jbeta, immunoSEQ multiplex PCR amplified TCR beta CDR3. TCRdb ran MiXCR on the immunoSEQ multiplex PCR reads and lists one entry per CDR3 protein. The data contain fewer than 350,000 distinct CDR3 sequences, about 91% of them singletons. CDR1 SEHNR and CDR2 FQNEAQ come from the germline V gene (reference sequence). CDR3 length: 14 amino acids. The V gene end was trimmed by 3 bases and the J gene end by 0 bases; junction bases not matched to a gene: 0. TCR beta sequences were obtained from blood CD8+ and CD4+ T cells. Negative isolation was applied to CD8+ and CD4+ T cells, and FACS enrichment was applied to TEMRA cells. The sample holds one count of this clonotype.

The source material was CD4+ T cells from PBMCs. This clonotype was obtained from a human donor with multiple sclerosis. The V call is TRBV7-9, the J call TRBJ2-5, with TRBD2 matching 8 bases. The CDR3 is CASSLGLDQETQYF. Here the CDR3 DNA reads TGTGCCAGCAGCTTGGGACTAGACCAAGAGACCCAGTACTTC.